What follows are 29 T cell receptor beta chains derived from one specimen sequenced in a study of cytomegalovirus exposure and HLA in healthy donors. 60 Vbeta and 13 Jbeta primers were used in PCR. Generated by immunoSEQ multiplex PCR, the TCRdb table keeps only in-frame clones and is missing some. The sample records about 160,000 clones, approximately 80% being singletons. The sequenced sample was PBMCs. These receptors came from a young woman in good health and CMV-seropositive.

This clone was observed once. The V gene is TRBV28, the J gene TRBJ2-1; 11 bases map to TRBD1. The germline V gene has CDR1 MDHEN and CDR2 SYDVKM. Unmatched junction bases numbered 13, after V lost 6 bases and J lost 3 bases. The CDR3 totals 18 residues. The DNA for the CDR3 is TGTGCCAGCAGGCAGCAAGCTGTCGGGACAGGGGGCTACAATGAGCAGTTCTTC. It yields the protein CASRQQAVGTGGYNEQFF. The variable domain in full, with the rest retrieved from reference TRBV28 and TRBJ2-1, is DVKVTQSSRYLVKRTGEKVFLECVQDMDHENMFWYRQDPGLGLRLIYFSYDVKMKEKGDIPEGYSVSREKKERFSLILESASTNQTSMYLCASRQQAVGTGGYNEQFFGPGTRLTVL.

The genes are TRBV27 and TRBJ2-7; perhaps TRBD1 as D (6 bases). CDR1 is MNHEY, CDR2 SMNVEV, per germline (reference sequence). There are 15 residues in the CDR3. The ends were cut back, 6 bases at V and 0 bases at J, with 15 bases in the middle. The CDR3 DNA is TGTGCCAGCAGCCCCAGGGACACTTTCTCCTACGAGCAGTACTTC. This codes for CASSPRDTFSYEQYF.

CDR3 in amino acids: CASSLGGDRRYEQYF. CDR3 bases: TGTGCCAGCAGCTTGGGGGGGGATCGGCGCTACGAGCAGTACTTC. J is TRBJ2-7 and V is TRBV7-6, with 7 bases that match TRBD2. Unmatched junction bases numbered 8, after V lost 3 bases and J lost 3 bases. The germline CDR1 and CDR2 sequences are SGHVS and FNYEAQ. The CDR3 consists of 15 residues.

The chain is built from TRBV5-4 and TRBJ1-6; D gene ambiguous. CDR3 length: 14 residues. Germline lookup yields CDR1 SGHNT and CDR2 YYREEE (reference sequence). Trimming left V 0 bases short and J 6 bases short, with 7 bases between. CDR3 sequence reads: CASSLDSFNSPLHF. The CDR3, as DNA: TGTGCCAGCAGCTTGGACAGTTTTAATTCACCCCTCCACTTT.

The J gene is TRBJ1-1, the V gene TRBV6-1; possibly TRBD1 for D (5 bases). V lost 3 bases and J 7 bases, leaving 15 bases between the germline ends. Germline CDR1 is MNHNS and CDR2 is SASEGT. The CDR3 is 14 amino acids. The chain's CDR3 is CASSEQAGRGEAFF. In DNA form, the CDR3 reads TGTGCCAGCAGTGAGCAGGCGGGAAGGGGTGAAGCTTTCTTT.

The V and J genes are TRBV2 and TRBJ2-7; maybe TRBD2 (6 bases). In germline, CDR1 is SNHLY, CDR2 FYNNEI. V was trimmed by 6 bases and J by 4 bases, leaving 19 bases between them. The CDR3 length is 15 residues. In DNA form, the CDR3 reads TGTGCCAGCAGCGAGAGAGGGACTTGGAAATACGAGCAGTACTTC. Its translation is CASSERGTWKYEQYF.

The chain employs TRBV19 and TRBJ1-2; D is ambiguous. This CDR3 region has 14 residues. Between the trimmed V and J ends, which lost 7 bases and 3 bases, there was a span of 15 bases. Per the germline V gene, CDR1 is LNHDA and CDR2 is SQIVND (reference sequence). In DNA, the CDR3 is TGTGCCAGTACCGGGTTGGGTCGCGACTATGGCTACACCTTC. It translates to CASTGLGRDYGYTF.

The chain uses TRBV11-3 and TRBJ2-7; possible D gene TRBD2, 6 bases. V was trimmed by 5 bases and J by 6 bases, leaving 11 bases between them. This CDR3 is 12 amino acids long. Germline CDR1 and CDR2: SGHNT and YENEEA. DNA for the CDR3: TGTGCCAGCAGCCAGCTGGGGGGCGAGCAGTACTTC. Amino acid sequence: CASSQLGGEQYF.

The CDR3 sequence is CASSSTGGGDGYTF. CDR3 nucleotides: TGTGCCAGCAGTTCCACAGGGGGCGGTGATGGCTACACCTTC. The V and J genes are TRBV27 and TRBJ1-2, with 9 nucleotides matching TRBD1. This CDR3 spans 14 amino acids. V lost 4 bases to trimming and J lost 6 bases; unmatched junction nucleotides: 6. The germline V gene has CDR1 MNHEY and CDR2 SMNVEV (reference sequence).

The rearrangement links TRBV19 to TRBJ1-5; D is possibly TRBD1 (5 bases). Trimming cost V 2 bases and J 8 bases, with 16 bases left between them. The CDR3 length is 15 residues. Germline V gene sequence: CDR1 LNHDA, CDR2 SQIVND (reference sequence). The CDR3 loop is CASSIWGRAPEPQHF. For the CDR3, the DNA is TGTGCCAGTAGTATATGGGGCAGGGCTCCTGAGCCCCAGCATTTT.

CDR3 in amino acids: CSVQGQDREKLFF. The DNA of the CDR3 is TGCAGCGTTCAAGGACAGGACCGTGAAAAACTGTTTTTT. This chain connects TRBV29-1 to TRBJ1-4, with 7 bases fitting TRBD1. The ends lost 5 bases at V and 7 bases at J; junction bases unmatched: 7. The V gene's germline CDR1 is SQVTM and CDR2 ANQGSEA. This CDR3 is built from 13 residues.

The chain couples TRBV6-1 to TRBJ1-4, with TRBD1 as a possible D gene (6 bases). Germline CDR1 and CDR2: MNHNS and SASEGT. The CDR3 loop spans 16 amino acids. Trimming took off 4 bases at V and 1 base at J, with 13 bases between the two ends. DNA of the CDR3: TGTGCCAGCAGTGGATCTAACAGGGTAACTAATGAAAAACTGTTTTTT. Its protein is CASSGSNRVTNEKLFF.

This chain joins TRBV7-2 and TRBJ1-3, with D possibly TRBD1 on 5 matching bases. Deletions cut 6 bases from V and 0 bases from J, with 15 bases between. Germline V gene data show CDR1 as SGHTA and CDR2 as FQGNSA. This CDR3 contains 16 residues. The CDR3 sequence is CASSLRQKSSGNTIYF. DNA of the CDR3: TGTGCCAGCAGTCTTCGACAGAAGAGCTCTGGAAACACCATATATTTT.

The CDR3 bases are TGTGCCAGCAGCAAGACTAGCGGGGCATCGACCGGGGAGCTGTTTTTT. As protein: CASSKTSGASTGELFF. The rearrangement uses TRBV7-3 and TRBJ2-2, with 11 bases fitting TRBD2. Germline V lookup: CDR1 SGHTA, CDR2 FQGTGA. CDR3 size: 16 residues. Trimming took 5 bases from V and 5 from J; bases not matched to a gene: 7. Full variable domain (rest looked up from reference TRBV7-3 and TRBJ2-2): GAGVSQTPSNKVTEKGKYVELRCDPISGHTALYWYRQSLGQGPEFLIYFQGTGAADDSGLPNDRFFAVRPEGSVSTLKIQRTERGDSAVYLCASSKTSGASTGELFFGEGSRLTVL.

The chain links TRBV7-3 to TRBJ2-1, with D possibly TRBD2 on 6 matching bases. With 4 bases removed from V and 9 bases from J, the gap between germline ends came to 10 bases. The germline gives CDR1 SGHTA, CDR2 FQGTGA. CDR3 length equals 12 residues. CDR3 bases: TGTGCCAGCAGCTACGAGACTAGTGAGCAGTTCTTC. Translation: CASSYETSEQFF.

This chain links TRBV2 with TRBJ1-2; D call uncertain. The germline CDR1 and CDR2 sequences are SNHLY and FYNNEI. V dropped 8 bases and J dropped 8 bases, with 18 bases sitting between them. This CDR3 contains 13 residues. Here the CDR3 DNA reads TGTGCCAGCGGAACGCTGGGAGTAGGAGGCTACACCTTC. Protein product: CASGTLGVGGYTF.

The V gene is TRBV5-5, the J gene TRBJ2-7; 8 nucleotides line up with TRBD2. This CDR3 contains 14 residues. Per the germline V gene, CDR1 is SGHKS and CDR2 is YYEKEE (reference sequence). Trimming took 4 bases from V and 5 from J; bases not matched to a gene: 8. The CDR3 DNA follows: TGTGCCAGCAGCCGAGGACTAGCAGCCGACGAGCAGTACTTC. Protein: CASSRGLAADEQYF. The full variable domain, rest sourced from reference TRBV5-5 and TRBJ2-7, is DAGVTQSPTHLIKTRGQQVTLRCSPISGHKSVSWYQQVLGQGPQFIFQYYEKEERGRGNFPDRFSARQFPNYSSELNVNALLLGDSALYLCASSRGLAADEQYFGPGTRLTVT.

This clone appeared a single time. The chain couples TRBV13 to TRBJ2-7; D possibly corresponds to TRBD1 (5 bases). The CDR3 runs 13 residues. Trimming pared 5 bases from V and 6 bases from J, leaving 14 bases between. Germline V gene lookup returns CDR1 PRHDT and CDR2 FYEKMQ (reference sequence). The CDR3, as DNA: TGTGCCAGCAGCCTGCAGGGTTACGGCGAGCAGTACTTC. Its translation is CASSLQGYGEQYF.

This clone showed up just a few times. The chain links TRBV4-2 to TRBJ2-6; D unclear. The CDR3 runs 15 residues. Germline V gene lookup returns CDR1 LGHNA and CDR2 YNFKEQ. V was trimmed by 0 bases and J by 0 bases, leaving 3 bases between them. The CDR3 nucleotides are TGTGCCAGCAGCCAAGACAACTCTGGGGCCAACGTCCTGACTTTC. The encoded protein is CASSQDNSGANVLTF.

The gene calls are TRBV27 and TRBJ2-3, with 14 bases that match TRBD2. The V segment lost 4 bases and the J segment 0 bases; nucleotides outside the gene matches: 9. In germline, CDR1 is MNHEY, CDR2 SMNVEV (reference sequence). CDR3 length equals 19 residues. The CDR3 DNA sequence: TGTGCCAGCAGTTCCGGACCGGGACTAGCGGGGGATAGCACAGATACGCAGTATTTT. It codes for CASSSGPGLAGDSTDTQYF.

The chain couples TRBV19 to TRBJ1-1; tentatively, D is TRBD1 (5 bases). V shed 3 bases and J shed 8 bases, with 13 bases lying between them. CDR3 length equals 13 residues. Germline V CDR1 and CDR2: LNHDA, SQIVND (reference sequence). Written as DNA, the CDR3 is TGTGCCAGTAGTATGGGATATGGGGCCGAAGCTTTCTTT. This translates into CASSMGYGAEAFF.

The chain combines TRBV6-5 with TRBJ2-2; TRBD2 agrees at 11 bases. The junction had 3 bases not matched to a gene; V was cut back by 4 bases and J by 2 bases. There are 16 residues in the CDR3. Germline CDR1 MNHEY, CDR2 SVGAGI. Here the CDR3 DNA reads TGTGCCAGCAGTTTTAGCGGGGGGGCCAACACCGGGGAGCTGTTTTTT. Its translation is CASSFSGGANTGELFF.

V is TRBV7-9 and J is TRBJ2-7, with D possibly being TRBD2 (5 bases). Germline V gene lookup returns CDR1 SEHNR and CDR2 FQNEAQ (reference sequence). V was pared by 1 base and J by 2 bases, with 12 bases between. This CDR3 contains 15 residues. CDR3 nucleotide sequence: TGTGCCAGCAGCTTAGTTGGGAGATCTACCTACGAGCAGTACTTC. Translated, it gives CASSLVGRSTYEQYF.

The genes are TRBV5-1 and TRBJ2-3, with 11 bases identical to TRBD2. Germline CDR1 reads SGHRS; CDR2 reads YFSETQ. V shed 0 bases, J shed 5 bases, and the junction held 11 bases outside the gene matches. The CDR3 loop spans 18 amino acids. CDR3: CASSLAKASGGTIDTQYF. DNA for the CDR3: TGCGCCAGCAGCTTGGCCAAAGCTAGCGGGGGGACGATAGATACGCAGTATTTT.

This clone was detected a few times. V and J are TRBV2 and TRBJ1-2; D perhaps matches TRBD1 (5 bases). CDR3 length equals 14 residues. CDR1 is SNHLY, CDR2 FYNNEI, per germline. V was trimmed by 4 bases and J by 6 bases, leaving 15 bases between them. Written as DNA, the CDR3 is TGTGCCAGCAGTGTCACCCTTAAGGGGAATGGCTACACCTTC. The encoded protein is CASSVTLKGNGYTF.

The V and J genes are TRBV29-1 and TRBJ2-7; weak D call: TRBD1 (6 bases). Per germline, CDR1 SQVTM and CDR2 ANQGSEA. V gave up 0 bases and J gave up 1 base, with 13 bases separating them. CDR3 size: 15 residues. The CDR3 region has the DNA TGCAGCGTTGAAGATTTCACAGGGTTTTCCTACGAGCAGTACTTC. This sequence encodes CSVEDFTGFSYEQYF.

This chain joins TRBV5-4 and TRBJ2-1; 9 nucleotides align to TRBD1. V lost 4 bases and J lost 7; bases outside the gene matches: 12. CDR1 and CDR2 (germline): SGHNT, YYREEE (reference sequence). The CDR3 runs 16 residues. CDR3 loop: CASSAPPGTGMNEQFF. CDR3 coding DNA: TGTGCCAGCAGCGCCCCCCCCGGGACAGGGATGAATGAGCAGTTCTTC.

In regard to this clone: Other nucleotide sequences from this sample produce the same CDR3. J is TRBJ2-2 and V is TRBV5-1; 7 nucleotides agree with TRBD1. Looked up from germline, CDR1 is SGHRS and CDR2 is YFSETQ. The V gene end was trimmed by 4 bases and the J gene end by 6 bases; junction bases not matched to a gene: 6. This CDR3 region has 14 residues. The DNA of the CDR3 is TGCGCCAGCAGCACCGCTGGGACAGCCGGGGAGCTGTTTTTT. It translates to CASSTAGTAGELFF.

DNA for the CDR3: TGTGCCAGCAGACTCTTCGGAGATACGCAGTATTTT. Amino acids: CASRLFGDTQYF. V gene TRBV5-4 combines with J gene TRBJ2-3; D not resolved. This CDR3 contains 12 residues. The germline V and J ends were trimmed by 5 bases and 5 bases, with 9 bases remaining between them. The V gene's germline CDR1 is SGHNT and CDR2 YYREEE (reference sequence).